The source of this T cell receptor (beta chain) is a study of blood T cell repertoires in COVID-19. This CDR3 has 14 amino acids. Germline CDR1 SGHDT, CDR2 YYEEEE. With 0 bases clipped from V and 8 bases from J, the junction kept 5 bases outside the gene matches. As handled by the study authors: Scientists estimated how many nucleated cells there were by amplifying reference gene primers. Produced via immunoSEQ multiplex PCR; TCRdb's table is partial and in-frame only. The DNA was the basis for D and trimming; V, J and clone size are from that table. The sample records just over 85,000 clones, approximately 90% being singletons.

Sequenced sample: peripheral blood. The rearrangement uses TRBV5-6 and TRBJ1-2; 9 nucleotides match TRBD1. This sequence originates from a man in his fifties with acute or convalescent COVID-19. The CDR3 sequence is CASSLAGTGNGYTF. The CDR3 DNA follows: TGTGCCAGCAGCTTGGCCGGGACAGGGAACGGCTACACCTTC. The variable domain in full, with the rest retrieved from reference TRBV5-6 and TRBJ1-2, is DAGVTQSPTHLIKTRGQQVTLRCSPKSGHDTVSWYQQALGQGPQFIFQYYEEEERQRGNFPDRFSGHQFPNYSSELNVNALLLGDSALYLCASSLAGTGNGYTFGSGTRLTVV.